This T cell receptor beta chain was recorded in a study of OX40 agonist ivuxolimab in advanced cancers. Study-level background: In this trial design, patients received ivuxolimab intravenously at 0.01 to 10 mg/kg every 2 weeks.

The germline V gene encodes CDR1 SGHVS and CDR2 FQNEAQ. V was trimmed by 5 bases and J by 0 bases, leaving 14 bases between them. The CDR3 has 16 residues. The assay was immunoSEQ multiplex PCR, and TCRdb's table has in-frame clones only and misses some. The sample lists about 43,000 clones, more than 75% seen once, with about 32% in the top ten. Patients who had autoimmune disease history or got systemic immunosuppression were left out. This clonotype was obtained from an adult with an advanced solid tumor such as melanoma, head and neck, liver or kidney cancer. The chain recombines TRBV7-8 with TRBJ2-1, with D perhaps TRBD2 (6 bases). The sequencing used CD4+ or CD8+ T cells sorted from blood, collected in a trial of the OX40 agonist ivuxolimab. Here the CDR3 reads CASSPRPSASYNEQFF. The CDR3 DNA sequence: TGTGCCAGCAGCCCAAGGCCTAGCGCCTCCTACAATGAGCAGTTCTTC. Together with reference TRBV7-8 and TRBJ2-1, the CDR3 gives the full variable domain: GAGVSQSPRYKVAKRGQDVALRCDPISGHVSLFWYQQALGQGPEFLTYFQNEAQLDKSGLPSDRFFAERPEGSVSTLKIQRTQQEDSAVYLCASSPRPSASYNEQFFGPGTRLTVL.